The sequence of this TCR beta chain was determined in a study of T cell clonotyping in hematopoietic cell transplantation. Generated by immunoSEQ multiplex PCR, the TCRdb table keeps only in-frame clones and is missing some. This table has fewer than 80,000 clones, around 94% appearing once. The CDR3 extends over 12 amino acids. Germline V lookup: CDR1 GTSNPN, CDR2 SVGIG (reference sequence). The sequence was obtained from a man in his fifties or sixties in good health. Some clones in this sample may be carry-over from other donors' samples. V is TRBV30 and J is TRBJ2-7; 8 positions match TRBD1. The material sequenced was peripheral blood mononuclear cells. The CDR3 here is CGVYSGGDEQYF. The CDR3, as DNA: TGTGGGGTATATTCAGGGGGCGACGAGCAGTACTTC. Combining the CDR3 with reference TRBV30 and TRBJ2-7 gives the whole variable domain SQTIHQWPATLVQPVGSPLSLECTVEGTSNPNLYWYRQAAGRGLQLLFYSVGIGQISSEVPQNLSASRPQDRQFILSSKKLLLSDSGFYLCGVYSGGDEQYFGPGTRLTVT.